This is a list of T cell receptor beta chains from one sample in a study of cytotoxic CD8 clonotypes in ibrutinib-treated CLL. Profiled with immunoSEQ multiplex PCR; TCRdb holds only in-frame clones, not every one. The sample carries 100,000 to 150,000 clones, 70% to 90% recorded once. Sequences were derived from PBMCs, sampled after 24 months of ibrutinib treatment. These receptors originate from a human donor with chronic lymphocytic leukemia. Both conserved end residues are part of each CDR3. Each record gives: clone size, J gene, D gene, V gene, CDR3 DNA, CDR3 protein. A D gene is named only where the DNA matches it firmly. Not all rows give a size; the values are once, few, many and, for expanded clones, a class.

.	TRBJ1-2	.	TRBV7-2	TGTGCCAGCAGTAGGGGATGGGGGGAGAGGAGTGGCTACACCTTC	CASSRGWGERSGYTF
.	TRBJ1-1	.	TRBV5-4	TGTGCCAGCAGCCAAGATTTCGCAGTGAACACTGAAGCTTTCTTT	CASSQDFAVNTEAFF
.	TRBJ1-1	TRBD1	TRBV5-4	TGTGCCAGCAGCTTAGCGGGGACAGAGAACACTGAAGCTTTCTTT	CASSLAGTENTEAFF
.	TRBJ2-3	TRBD1	TRBV6-8	TGTGCCAGCAGACTACCCGGGACAGGGCCCTGCACAGATACGCAGTATTTT	CASRLPGTGPCTDTQYF
.	TRBJ1-6	.	TRBV6-1	TGTGCCAGCGTAAACACAGGGTTGCGGTCACCCCTCCACTTT	CASVNTGLRSPLHF
.	TRBJ2-3	TRBD1	TRBV4-3	TGCGCCAGCAGCCAAGGATCCCAACAGGGGGCTGGAGATACGCAGTATTTT	CASSQGSQQGAGDTQYF
once	TRBJ1-5	.	TRBV4-1	TGCGCCAGCAGCCCCGATGGGGGTGGCAATCAGCCCCAGCATTTT	CASSPDGGGNQPQHF
.	TRBJ1-2	.	TRBV7-8	TGTGCCAGCAGCTCCCAGGCCAGGGGCCATGGCTACACCTTC	CASSSQARGHGYTF
.	TRBJ1-2	.	TRBV4-2	TGTGCCAGCAGCCAAGCATGGACACGAGCTAACTATGGCTACACCTTC	CASSQAWTRANYGYTF
once	TRBJ2-7	TRBD1	TRBV2	TGTGCCAGCACGACAGGGGGCGCCTACGAGCAGTACTTC	CASTTGGAYEQYF
once	TRBJ2-2	.	TRBV4-2	TGTGCCAGCAGCCAAGATTGGGGGTTAGGGGAAGACGGGGAGCTGTTTTTT	CASSQDWGLGEDGELFF
.	TRBJ1-6	.	TRBV19	TGTGCCAGTAGTATAGATCGATTGGCCGTTTGGAATTCACCCCTCCACTTT	CASSIDRLAVWNSPLHF
.	TRBJ1-5	.	TRBV7-2	TGTGCCAGCAGCTTAAATCGTGGGGGTAAATCGCCCCAGCATTTT	CASSLNRGGKSPQHF
.	TRBJ2-7	.	TRBV27	TGTGCCAGCAGTTCCTTTAAAGGTGTCGACTACGAGCAGTACTTC	CASSSFKGVDYEQYF
many	TRBJ2-2	.	TRBV4-1	TGCGCCAGCAGCCACCTCCGCCCCACTAGGTCCGGGGAGCTGTTTTTT	CASSHLRPTRSGELFF
.	TRBJ2-1	.	TRBV28	TGTGCCAGCAGCTCCGGGACCGCCCTCCATGAGCAGTTCTTC	CASSSGTALHEQFF
.	TRBJ1-2	TRBD1	TRBV5-1	TGCGCCAGCAGATACACCCTCGGGACAGCTAAGGGCTACACCTTC	CASRYTLGTAKGYTF
.	TRBJ1-3	.	TRBV28	TGTGCCAGCGGGGACTGGGACGGGCCCTCTGGAAACACCATATATTTT	CASGDWDGPSGNTIYF
.	TRBJ2-2	.	TRBV13	TGTGCCAGCGTCGGCCGCCCTAACCGGGACACCGGGGAGCTGTTTTTT	CASVGRPNRDTGELFF
.	TRBJ1-5	.	TRBV7-9	TGTGCCAGCAGCCCGGACACCATTAGCAATCAGCCCCAGCATTTT	CASSPDTISNQPQHF
once	TRBJ1-2	TRBD1	TRBV28	TGTGCCAACGGGCAGGGGGCAGGTGGCTACACCTTC	CANGQGAGGYTF
.	TRBJ2-7	.	TRBV6-6	TGTGCCAGCAGTTACACCTCGGAGGTCTCCTACGAGCAGTACTTC	CASSYTSEVSYEQYF
.	TRBJ1-3	TRBD1	TRBV10-3	TGTGCCATCAGCGGGGGACAGGGAATTGGCGGAAACACCATATATTTT	CAISGGQGIGGNTIYF
.	TRBJ2-7	TRBD1	TRBV28	TGTGCCAGCAGTTCCTCGGGGACAGGGGCCTCAGATAAGTACTTC	CASSSSGTGASDKYF
.	TRBJ2-1	TRBD2	TRBV6-5	TGTGCCAGCAGTACCGGGACTAGCGGTAACAATGAGCAGTTCTTC	CASSTGTSGNNEQFF
.	TRBJ2-5	.	TRBV7-2	TGTGCCAGCAGCTTATACACGGAGACCCAGTACTTC	CASSLYTETQYF
.	TRBJ1-2	.	TRBV28	TGTGCCAGCACCAGAGGGGCGCACTATGGCTACACCTTC	CASTRGAHYGYTF
.	TRBJ2-7	.	TRBV4-3	TGCGCCAGCAGCCAAGCAACAGATTCGTACGAGCAGTACTTC	CASSQATDSYEQYF
few	TRBJ1-6	.	TRBV5-1	TGCGCCAGCAGCTTGGAGAGGAATGGGTTCGCACCCCTCCACTTT	CASSLERNGFAPLHF
.	TRBJ1-5	TRBD1	TRBV19	TGTGCCAGTACCTCGCCTGGAGGGGGCGCAATGGAGCCCCAGCATTTT	CASTSPGGGAMEPQHF
.	TRBJ2-3	.	TRBV18	TGTGCCAGCTCACCGGGCACAGATACGCAGTATTTT	CASSPGTDTQYF
.	TRBJ1-3	.	TRBV2	TGTGCCTTACGGGAGAGAACCTCTGGAAACACCATATATTTT	CALRERTSGNTIYF
.	TRBJ2-7	TRBD2	TRBV4-3	TGCGCCAGCAGCCTCAGCGGGAGGAGCGAGCAGTACTTC	CASSLSGRSEQYF